These 29 T cell receptor beta chains came from one sample sequenced in a study of cytomegalovirus exposure and HLA in healthy donors. The PCR was carried out with 60 Vbeta primers and 13 Jbeta primers. Only in-frame clones appear in the TCRdb table, and some are missing; sequencing was by immunoSEQ multiplex PCR. The sample has roughly 190,000 clones; more than 65% are singletons. Sequenced material: PBMCs. The receptors derive from a girl aged 5 to 17 in good health and CMV-seropositive.

V gene TRBV7-2 combines with J gene TRBJ2-5; D possibly corresponds to TRBD1 (6 bases). The CDR3 runs 15 residues. Trimming left V 3 bases short and J 1 base short, with 12 bases between. Per the germline V gene, CDR1 is SGHTA and CDR2 is FQGNSA. CDR3 sequence: CASSFVGQSQETQYF. CDR3 DNA: TGTGCCAGCAGCTTTGTGGGACAAAGCCAAGAGACCCAGTACTTC.

V and J are TRBV10-2 and TRBJ1-2, with D hard to call. This CDR3 is 17 amino acids long. Between the trimmed V and J ends, which lost 0 bases and 4 bases, there was a span of 18 bases. Germline V gene lookup returns CDR1 WSHSY and CDR2 SAAADI. CDR3 sequence (DNA): TGCGCCAGCAGTGAGTCGTACGGGGTTAACGGCATCTATGGCTACACCTTC. It specifies CASSESYGVNGIYGYTF.

This clone has only a few counts. The chain couples TRBV10-3 to TRBJ2-3; possibly TRBD2 for D (7 bases). V gave up 4 bases and J gave up 0 bases, with 23 bases separating them. There are 19 residues in the CDR3. Germline lookup yields CDR1 ENHRY and CDR2 SYGVKD. CDR3 sequence: CAISGGPVWRGSSTDTQYF. The CDR3 DNA follows: TGTGCCATCAGTGGGGGGCCTGTGTGGCGGGGGAGTAGCACAGATACGCAGTATTTT.

The rearrangement uses TRBV7-2 and TRBJ2-1; the D gene is possibly TRBD2 (6 bases). The germline V gene encodes CDR1 SGHTA and CDR2 FQGNSA. The CDR3 totals 15 residues. The V end was cut by 1 base, the J end by 4 bases, with 11 bases between. CDR3 region: CASSLELASYNEQFF. In DNA, the CDR3 is TGTGCCAGCAGCTTAGAACTAGCCAGTTACAATGAGCAGTTCTTC.

The chain has TRBV7-9 and TRBJ1-3, with TRBD1 identical over 10 bases. J was trimmed by 5 bases and V by 3 bases; bases with no gene match: 7. CDR1 and CDR2 from the germline V gene are SEHNR and FQNEAQ (reference sequence). This CDR3 is built from 16 residues. CDR3 coding DNA: TGTGCCAGCAGCTTCGTCGGGACAGGGGATCGAAACACCATATATTTT. This sequence encodes CASSFVGTGDRNTIYF.

This chain uses TRBV6-5 with TRBJ2-3, with TRBD2 matching over 7 bases. Per germline, CDR1 MNHEY and CDR2 SVGAGI. V lost 4 bases and J lost 2; bases outside the gene matches: 6. The CDR3 spans 15 residues. CDR3 sequence: CASSSTGGSTDTQYF. The CDR3 nucleotides read TGTGCCAGCAGTTCCACGGGGGGTTCCACAGATACGCAGTATTTT.

V and J are TRBV4-1 and TRBJ1-1; unclear D gene. Germline CDR1 is MGHRA and CDR2 is YSYEKL. This CDR3 spans 16 amino acids. V gave up 0 bases and J gave up 4 bases, with 15 bases separating them. CDR3 residues: CASSQDGTGVSTEAFF. As DNA, the CDR3 is TGCGCCAGCAGCCAAGACGGAACGGGAGTGAGCACTGAAGCTTTCTTT.

The rearrangement joins TRBV29-1 to TRBJ1-3; D not resolved. The CDR3 is 17 amino acids. Germline V gene lookup returns CDR1 SQVTM and CDR2 ANQGSEA. Trimming removed 0 bases at V and 1 base at J, with 16 bases between. In DNA, the CDR3 is TGCAGCGTTGAAGATTCTGGGATATCGGGGTCTGGAAACACCATATATTTT. This encodes CSVEDSGISGSGNTIYF.

V gene TRBV25-1 combines with J gene TRBJ2-7; weak D call: TRBD2 (5 bases). Trimming left V 5 bases short and J 11 bases short, with 13 bases between. This CDR3 has 11 residues. Germline CDR1 and CDR2: MGHDK and SYGVNS. The CDR3 DNA reads TGTGCCAGCAGTTCGGGGAAAGAGGAGTACTTC. Residues: CASSSGKEEYF.

This clone was seen only a few times. The chain carries TRBV7-8 and TRBJ2-5, with D possibly matching TRBD2 (7 bases). The CDR3 has 16 amino acids. Trimming left V 1 base short and J 5 bases short, with 17 bases between. Germline lookup yields CDR1 SGHVS and CDR2 FQNEAQ. DNA of the CDR3: TGTGCCAGCAGCTTAGTTTCGGGCGGGGGCTATGAGACCCAGTACTTC. As protein: CASSLVSGGGYETQYF.

This clone was seen a few times. The rearrangement links TRBV12-5 to TRBJ1-1, with 11 positions matching TRBD1. Trimming at V came to 5 bases and at J to 0 bases, leaving 20 bases not matched to a gene. The germline gives CDR1 LGHNT, CDR2 FRNRAP. The CDR3 sequence is 21 residues long. The CDR3 DNA is TGTGCTAGTGGTCCGACGGGACAGGGGGTTGTGGGAGCAAGAATGAACACTGAAGCTTTCTTT. Amino acids: CASGPTGQGVVGARMNTEAFF.

This clone was recorded only once. The chain is built from TRBV29-1 and TRBJ1-2, with 10 bases identical to TRBD1. The CDR3 runs 14 residues. V gave up 4 bases and J gave up 5 bases; unmatched junction bases: 7. Germline V CDR1 and CDR2: SQVTM, ANQGSEA. CDR3 DNA sequence: TGCAGCGTTGTAAGACAGGGGGCGGAGTATGGCTACACCTTC. Amino acid sequence: CSVVRQGAEYGYTF.

The rearrangement joins TRBV6-5 to TRBJ1-5; possibly TRBD1 for D (5 bases). The CDR3 covers 12 residues. Germline assignment: CDR1 MNHEY and CDR2 SVGAGI. V lost 8 bases, J lost 2 bases, and 7 bases lay in between. The CDR3 loop reads CASGRGNQPQHF. CDR3 nucleotides: TGTGCCAGCGGCAGGGGCAATCAGCCCCAGCATTTT.

The CDR3 region is CASGQGDSFEQYF. For the CDR3, the DNA is TGCGCCAGCGGACAGGGGGATTCGTTCGAGCAGTACTTC. This chain joins TRBV5-1 and TRBJ2-7, with 10 bases that match TRBD1. This CDR3 spans 13 amino acids. CDR1 and CDR2 (germline): SGHRS, YFSETQ. Unmatched junction bases numbered 7, after V lost 7 bases and J lost 6 bases.

The chain uses TRBV6-5 and TRBJ1-3, with 7 positions matching TRBD1. J was trimmed by 0 bases and V by 3 bases; bases with no gene match: 5. This CDR3 region has 16 residues. CDR1 and CDR2 (germline): MNHEY, SVGAGI. The CDR3 region is CASSYSWTGSGNTIYF. As DNA, the CDR3 is TGTGCCAGCAGTTATTCCTGGACAGGCTCTGGAAACACCATATATTTT.

The J gene is TRBJ1-2, the V gene TRBV6-5; TRBD1 agrees at 11 bases. V shed 6 bases, J shed 8 bases, and the junction held 11 bases outside the gene matches. The CDR3 is 15 residues long. Germline V gene sequence: CDR1 MNHEY, CDR2 SVGAGI. CDR3 in amino acids: CASSRYPGQGDGYTF. The CDR3 DNA reads as TGTGCCAGCAGCCGTTATCCGGGACAGGGGGACGGCTACACCTTC.

The rearrangement joins TRBV2 to TRBJ2-1; 9 bases align to TRBD2. Germline trimming cut 3 bases from V and 6 bases from J; bases unmatched to any gene: 12. Germline CDR1 reads SNHLY; CDR2 reads FYNNEI. This CDR3 spans 17 amino acids. CDR3 protein: CASSDLWGGGARNEQFF. CDR3 coding DNA: TGTGCCAGCAGTGACCTATGGGGCGGGGGGGCCCGCAATGAGCAGTTCTTC.

This clone has a handful of counts. The chain employs TRBV11-3 and TRBJ1-1; TRBD1 agrees at 7 bases. Germline CDR1 is SGHNT and CDR2 is YENEEA. V lost 5 bases and J lost 3; bases outside the gene matches: 18. The CDR3 has 18 residues. CDR3: CASSKYWGTEINYTEAFF. The CDR3 DNA reads TGTGCCAGCAGCAAGTATTGGGGGACAGAGATAAACTACACTGAAGCTTTCTTT.

The chain is built from TRBV7-6 and TRBJ2-5; D may be TRBD2 (5 bases). The V gene lost 6 bases and the J gene lost 7 bases, with 12 bases spanning the gap. The CDR3 covers 12 residues. Germline CDR1 reads SGHVS; CDR2 reads FNYEAQ. The CDR3 DNA follows: TGTGCCAGCAGGGGTGCCGCGGGGACCCAGTACTTC. It yields the protein CASRGAAGTQYF.

This chain uses TRBV10-1 with TRBJ1-1; 9 bases are shared with TRBD1. Germline V gene sequence: CDR1 WNHNN, CDR2 SYGVQD (reference sequence). The junction had 7 bases not matched to a gene; V was cut back by 11 bases and J by 0 bases. The CDR3 totals 14 residues. The CDR3 coding sequence is TGCGCCGCACCGGGACAGGGTATGAACACTGAAGCTTTCTTT. It codes for CAAPGQGMNTEAFF.

The rearrangement links TRBV15 to TRBJ1-2; 7 bases match TRBD1. CDR1 LNHNV and CDR2 YYDKDF come from the germline V gene (reference sequence). The CDR3 contains 15 residues. V was clipped by 4 bases and J by 0 bases; unmatched bases: 5. CDR3 sequence (DNA): TGTGCCACCAGCAATCCCGGGACAGCTAACTATGGCTACACCTTC. Amino acid sequence: CATSNPGTANYGYTF.

The chain employs TRBV5-1 and TRBJ2-2; 12 nucleotides line up with TRBD1. V was clipped by 5 bases and J by 6 bases; unmatched bases: 8. Germline V gene sequence: CDR1 SGHRS, CDR2 YFSETQ. The length of the CDR3 is 16 residues. The CDR3 region has the DNA TGCGCCAGCAGTATATCGGGGACAGGGGGCCCCGGGGAGCTGTTTTTT. Translation: CASSISGTGGPGELFF. The full variable domain, with the rest looked up from reference TRBV5-1 and TRBJ2-2, is KAGVTQTPRYLIKTRGQQVTLSCSPISGHRSVSWYQQTPGQGLQFLFEYFSETQRNKGNFPGRFSGRQFSNSRSEMNVSTLELGDSALYLCASSISGTGGPGELFFGEGSRLTVL.

The chain couples TRBV5-1 to TRBJ2-1; TRBD1 agrees at 9 bases. The CDR3 covers 15 residues. V gave up 4 bases and J gave up 4 bases; unmatched junction bases: 6. Germline loops: CDR1 SGHRS, CDR2 YFSETQ. The CDR3 loop reads CASSPGQGRYNEQFF. The DNA for the CDR3 is TGCGCCAGCAGCCCAGGACAGGGGCGTTACAATGAGCAGTTCTTC.

The rearrangement joins TRBV11-3 to TRBJ2-3, with TRBD2 matching over 14 bases. From germline, CDR1 is SGHNT and CDR2 YENEEA. V was pared by 1 base and J by 1 base, with 1 base of the junction left unmatched. The CDR3 contains 17 residues. For the CDR3, the DNA is TGTGCCAGCAGCTTAGGACTAGCGGGGGGGGGCACAGATACGCAGTATTTT. Amino acid sequence: CASSLGLAGGGTDTQYF.

In this sample, this clone turned up a few times. For the CDR3, the DNA is TGTGCCAGCAGTGAAATGGGGACAGGGGGCTTGGGCACAGATACGCAGTATTTT. As protein: CASSEMGTGGLGTDTQYF. The chain employs TRBV2 and TRBJ2-3; TRBD1 agrees at 12 bases. Germline V lookup: CDR1 SNHLY, CDR2 FYNNEI. V trimming: 2 bases; J trimming: 1 base; junction bases outside the gene matches: 7. CDR3 length: 18 residues.

This chain joins TRBV6-1 and TRBJ2-5; D not certain. Germline-derived CDR1 and CDR2 are MNHNS and SASEGT. This CDR3 contains 13 residues. Trimming took off 6 bases at V and 5 bases at J, with 13 bases between the two ends. The CDR3 region is CASRVMAVETQYF. DNA for the CDR3: TGTGCCAGCAGGGTCATGGCAGTGGAGACCCAGTACTTC.

V and J are TRBV5-1 and TRBJ2-2; TRBD2 is a possible D gene (6 bases). With 4 bases removed from V and 0 bases from J, the gap between germline ends came to 13 bases. The CDR3 runs 16 residues. Per germline, CDR1 SGHRS and CDR2 YFSETQ. CDR3 in amino acids: CASSQPGAANTGELFF. For the CDR3, the DNA is TGCGCCAGCAGCCAACCGGGAGCCGCGAACACCGGGGAGCTGTTTTTT.

This clone has only a few counts. This chain joins TRBV11-3 and TRBJ1-3; D not resolved. This CDR3 has 17 amino acids. Germline V gives CDR1 SGHNT, CDR2 YENEEA. V shed 0 bases and J shed 0 bases, with 12 bases lying between them. As DNA, the CDR3 is TGTGCCAGCAGCTTAGATCCCGCAGGCCTCTCTGGAAACACCATATATTTT. Protein product: CASSLDPAGLSGNTIYF.

This chain uses TRBV4-2 with TRBJ2-7, with TRBD1 matching 8 bases. J gave up 4 bases and V 1 base, and 3 bases lay outside the gene matches. The length of the CDR3 is 14 residues. Germline lookup yields CDR1 LGHNA and CDR2 YNFKEQ. The CDR3, as DNA: TGTGCCAGCAGCCAAGGGACAGGGAGGTACGAGCAGTACTTC. This gives the protein CASSQGTGRYEQYF.